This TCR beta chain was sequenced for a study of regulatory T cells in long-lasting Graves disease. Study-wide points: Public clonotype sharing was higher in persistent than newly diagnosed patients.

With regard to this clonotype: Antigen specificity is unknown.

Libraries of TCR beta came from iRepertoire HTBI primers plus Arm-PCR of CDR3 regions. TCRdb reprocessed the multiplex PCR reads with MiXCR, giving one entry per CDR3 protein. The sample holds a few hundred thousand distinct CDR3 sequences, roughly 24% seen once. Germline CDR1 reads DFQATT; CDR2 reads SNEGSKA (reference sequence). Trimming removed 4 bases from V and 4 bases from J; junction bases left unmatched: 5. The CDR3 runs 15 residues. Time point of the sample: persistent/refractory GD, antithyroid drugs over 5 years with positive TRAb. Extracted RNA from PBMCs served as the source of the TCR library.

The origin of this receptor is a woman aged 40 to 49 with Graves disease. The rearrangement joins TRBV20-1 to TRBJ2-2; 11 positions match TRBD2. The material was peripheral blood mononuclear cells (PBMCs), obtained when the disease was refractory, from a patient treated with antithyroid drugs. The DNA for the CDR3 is TGCAGTGCTAAGACTAGCGGGGTTCCCACCGGGGAGCTGTTTTTT. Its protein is CSAKTSGVPTGELFF.